The 9 T cell receptor beta chains presented below share a single source sample, sequenced in a study of blood T cells in healthy people across ages. Together with a sample-barcoded 5' primer, a J-beta primer mix was included in a second PCR lasting about 7 to 12 cycles. Each CDR3 protein is one row after TCRdb ran MiXCR on the 5' RACE reads. In the table there are about 670,000 distinct CDR3 sequences, 45% to 60% of which are singletons. Source material: blood. Source of these receptors: a woman older than 75 in good health.

This clonotype showed up many times. The rearrangement uses TRBV20-1 and TRBJ2-7; D is uncertain. Trimming removed 0 bases from V and 0 bases from J, with 6 bases in between. Germline V gives CDR1 DFQATT, CDR2 SNEGSKA (reference sequence). This CDR3 contains 13 residues. In DNA form, the CDR3 reads TGCAGTGCTAGAGATTTCCGCTCCTACGAGCAGTACTTC. The encoded protein is CSARDFRSYEQYF.

Only a few counts were recorded for this clonotype. The rearrangement joins TRBV20-1 to TRBJ2-3; 7 positions match TRBD2. Germline V lookup: CDR1 DFQATT, CDR2 SNEGSKA (reference sequence). CDR3 length: 14 amino acids. J was trimmed by 10 bases and V by 1 base; bases with no gene match: 11. CDR3 in DNA: TGCAGTGCTAGAGCCCCGAGCGGGGAGTTTGCGCAGTATTTT. As protein: CSARAPSGEFAQYF.

This clonotype was counted many times. V and J are TRBV5-1 and TRBJ2-4; TRBD1 or TRBD2 may be the D gene (5 bases each). Germline lookup yields CDR1 SGHRS and CDR2 YFSETQ. The CDR3 covers 15 residues. V lost 4 bases, J lost 2 bases, and 13 bases lay in between. The CDR3 here is CASSGRGETKNIQYF. For the CDR3, the DNA is TGCGCCAGCAGCGGAAGGGGAGAGACCAAAAACATTCAGTACTTC.

The chain has TRBV5-1 and TRBJ2-1, with 8 bases identical to TRBD1. With V trimmed by 2 bases and J by 2 bases, 6 bases remained unmatched. Germline V gives CDR1 SGHRS, CDR2 YFSETQ. The CDR3 has 16 residues. CDR3 protein: CASSLSYRGTYNEQFF. The CDR3 DNA reads TGCGCCAGCAGCTTATCATACAGGGGGACCTACAATGAGCAGTTCTTC.

As concerns this clonotype: A read error is possible here, since a much larger clone lies one base away. The DNA of the CDR3 is TGTGCCAGCAGCTTGGCTACAGGGCGAGAGACCCAGTACTTC. It encodes CASSLATGRETQYF. The genes are TRBV7-9 and TRBJ2-5; a weak D match, TRBD1 (6 bases). In germline, CDR1 is SEHNR, CDR2 FQNEAQ (reference sequence). V gave up 3 bases and J gave up 4 bases, with 12 bases separating them. The CDR3 is 14 residues long.

Worth noting for this clonotype: This may be a read error, as it is one base from a much larger clone. V gene TRBV3-1 combines with J gene TRBJ2-7; either TRBD1 or TRBD2 may fit D (6 bases each). There are 15 residues in the CDR3. V was cut by 3 bases and J by 7 bases, with 19 bases left in between. Per the germline V gene, CDR1 is LGHDT and CDR2 is YNNKEL (reference sequence). CDR3 DNA: TGTGCCAGCAGCCATACTGGGGGGCATTACAATGAGCAGTACTTC. As protein: CASSHTGGHYNEQYF.

V usage is TRBV12-3 or TRBV12-4 and J usage is TRBJ1-2; D is ambiguous. The length of the CDR3 is 12 residues. V was trimmed by 2 bases and J by 4 bases, leaving 5 bases between them. The CDR3 reads CASSLQSYGYTF. The CDR3 region has the DNA TGTGCCAGCAGTTTACAGAGCTATGGCTACACCTTC.

In its sample, this clonotype was seen many times. The gene calls are TRBV10-3 and TRBJ2-1; 7 bases fit TRBD1. CDR1 is ENHRY, CDR2 SYGVKD, per germline. V dropped 3 bases and J dropped 2; count of bases not matched to a gene: 1. This CDR3 spans 14 amino acids. The CDR3 bases are TGTGCCATCAGTGAAGGGACAGCCTACAATGAGCAGTTCTTC. As protein: CAISEGTAYNEQFF.

This clonotype occurred many times. This sequence joins TRBV5-1 and TRBJ2-1; no firm D call. The CDR3 is 13 amino acids. Germline V CDR1 and CDR2: SGHRS, YFSETQ. V dropped 0 bases and J dropped 2 bases, with 3 bases sitting between them. CDR3 in amino acids: CASSLEPYNEQFF. The CDR3 DNA is TGCGCCAGCAGCTTGGAACCCTACAATGAGCAGTTCTTC. Full variable domain (rest looked up from reference TRBV5-1 and TRBJ2-1): KAGVTQTPRYLIKTRGQQVTLSCSPISGHRSVSWYQQTPGQGLQFLFEYFSETQRNKGNFPGRFSGRQFSNSRSEMNVSTLELGDSALYLCASSLEPYNEQFFGPGTRLTVL.